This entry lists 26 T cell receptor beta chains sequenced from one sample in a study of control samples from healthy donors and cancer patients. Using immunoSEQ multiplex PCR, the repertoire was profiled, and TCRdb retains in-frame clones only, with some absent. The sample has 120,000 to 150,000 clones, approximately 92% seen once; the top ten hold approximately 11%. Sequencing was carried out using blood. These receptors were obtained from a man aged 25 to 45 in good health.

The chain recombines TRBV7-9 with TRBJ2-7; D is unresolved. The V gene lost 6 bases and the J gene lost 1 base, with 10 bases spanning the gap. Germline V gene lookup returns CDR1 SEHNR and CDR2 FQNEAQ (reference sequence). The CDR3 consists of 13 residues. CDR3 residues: CASSIAYSYEQYF. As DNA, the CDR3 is TGTGCCAGCAGTATCGCCTATTCCTACGAGCAGTACTTC.

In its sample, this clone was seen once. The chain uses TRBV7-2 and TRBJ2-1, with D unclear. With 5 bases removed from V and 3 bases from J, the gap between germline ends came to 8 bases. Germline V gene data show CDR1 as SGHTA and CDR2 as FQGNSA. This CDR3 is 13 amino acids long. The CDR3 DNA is TGTGCCAGCAGCCGTTCTATCTACAATGAGCAGTTCTTC. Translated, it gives CASSRSIYNEQFF. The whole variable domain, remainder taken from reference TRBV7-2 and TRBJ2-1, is GAGVSQSPSNKVTEKGKDVELRCDPISGHTALYWYRQSLGQGLEFLIYFQGNSAPDKSGLPSDRFSAERTGGSVSTLTIQRTQQEDSAVYLCASSRSIYNEQFFGPGTRLTVL.

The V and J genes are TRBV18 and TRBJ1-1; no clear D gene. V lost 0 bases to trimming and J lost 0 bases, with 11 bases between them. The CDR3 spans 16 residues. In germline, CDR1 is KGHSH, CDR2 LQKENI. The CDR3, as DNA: TGTGCCAGCTCACCACCGTTGGGTCTCATGAACACTGAAGCTTTCTTT. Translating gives CASSPPLGLMNTEAFF.

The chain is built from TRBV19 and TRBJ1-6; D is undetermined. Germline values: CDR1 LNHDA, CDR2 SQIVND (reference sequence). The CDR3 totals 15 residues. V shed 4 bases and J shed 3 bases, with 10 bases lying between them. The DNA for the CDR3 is TGTGCCAGTAGTAGCGGGGAACTCTATAATTCACCCCTCCACTTT. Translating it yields CASSSGELYNSPLHF.

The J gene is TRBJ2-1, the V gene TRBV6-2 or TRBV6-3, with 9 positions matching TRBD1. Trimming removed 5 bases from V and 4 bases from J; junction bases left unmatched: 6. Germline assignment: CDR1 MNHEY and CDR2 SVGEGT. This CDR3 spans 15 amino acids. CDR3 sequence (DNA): TGTGCCAGCAGTGGGGCGGGACAGGGTTACAATGAGCAGTTCTTC. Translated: CASSGAGQGYNEQFF.

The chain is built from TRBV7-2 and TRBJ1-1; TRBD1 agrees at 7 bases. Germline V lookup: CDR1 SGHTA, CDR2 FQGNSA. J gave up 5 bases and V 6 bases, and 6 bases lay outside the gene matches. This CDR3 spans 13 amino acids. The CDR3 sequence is CASSFHRGTEAFF. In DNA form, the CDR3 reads TGTGCCAGCAGTTTTCACAGGGGTACTGAAGCTTTCTTT. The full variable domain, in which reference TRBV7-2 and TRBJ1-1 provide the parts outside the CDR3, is GAGVSQSPSNKVTEKGKDVELRCDPISGHTALYWYRQSLGQGLEFLIYFQGNSAPDKSGLPSDRFSAERTGGSVSTLTIQRTQQEDSAVYLCASSFHRGTEAFFGQGTRLTVV.

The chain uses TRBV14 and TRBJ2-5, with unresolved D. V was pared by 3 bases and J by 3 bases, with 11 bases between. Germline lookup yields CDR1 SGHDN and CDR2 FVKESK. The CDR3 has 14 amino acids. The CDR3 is CASSQLGGKETQYF. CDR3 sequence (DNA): TGTGCCAGCAGCCAGCTGGGTGGGAAAGAGACCCAGTACTTC.

CDR3 in amino acids: CASRAGTGNEKLFF. As DNA, the CDR3 is TGTGCCAGCAGGGCCGGGACGGGAAATGAAAAACTGTTTTTT. V gene TRBV6-5 combines with J gene TRBJ1-4; possibly TRBD1 for D (5 bases). The CDR3 is made up of 14 amino acids. Between the trimmed V and J ends, which lost 6 bases and 5 bases, there was a span of 13 bases. Germline assignment: CDR1 MNHEY and CDR2 SVGAGI.

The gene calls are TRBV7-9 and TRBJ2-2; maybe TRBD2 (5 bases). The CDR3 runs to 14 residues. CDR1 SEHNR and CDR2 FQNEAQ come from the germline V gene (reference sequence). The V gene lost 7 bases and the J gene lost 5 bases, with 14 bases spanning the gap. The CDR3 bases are TGTGCCAGCACGTTAAAGGGAGAGACCGGGGAGCTGTTTTTT. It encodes CASTLKGETGELFF.

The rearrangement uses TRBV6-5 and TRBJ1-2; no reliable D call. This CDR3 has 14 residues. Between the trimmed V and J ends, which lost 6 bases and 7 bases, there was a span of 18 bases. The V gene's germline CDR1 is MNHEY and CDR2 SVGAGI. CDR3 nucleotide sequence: TGTGCCAGCAGCCTTGACACCGCCCGAAGTGGCTACACCTTC. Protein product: CASSLDTARSGYTF.

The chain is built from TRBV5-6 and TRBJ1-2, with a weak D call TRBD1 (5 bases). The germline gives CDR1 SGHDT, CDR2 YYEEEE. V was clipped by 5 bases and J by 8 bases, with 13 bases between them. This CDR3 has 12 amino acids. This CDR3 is CASRGRGHGYTF. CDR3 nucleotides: TGTGCCAGCAGGGGACGGGGTCACGGCTACACCTTC.

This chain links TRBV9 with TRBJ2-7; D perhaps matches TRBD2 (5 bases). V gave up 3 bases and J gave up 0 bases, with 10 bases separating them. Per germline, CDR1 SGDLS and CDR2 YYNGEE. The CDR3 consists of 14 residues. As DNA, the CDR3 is TGTGCCAGCAGCGACGGAGCGGACTCCTACGAGCAGTACTTC. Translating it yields CASSDGADSYEQYF.

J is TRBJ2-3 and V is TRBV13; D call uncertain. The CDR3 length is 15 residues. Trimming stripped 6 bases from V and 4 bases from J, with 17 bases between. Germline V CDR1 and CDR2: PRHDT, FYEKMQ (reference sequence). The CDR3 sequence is CASSWAGKGSDTQYF. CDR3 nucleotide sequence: TGTGCCAGCAGTTGGGCAGGAAAAGGTTCAGATACGCAGTATTTT.

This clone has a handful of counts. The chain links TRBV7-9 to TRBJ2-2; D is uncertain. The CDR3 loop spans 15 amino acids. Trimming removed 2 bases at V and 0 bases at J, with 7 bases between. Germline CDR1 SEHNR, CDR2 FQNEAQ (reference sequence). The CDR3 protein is CASSLTDANTGELFF. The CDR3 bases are TGTGCCAGCAGCTTAACTGACGCGAACACCGGGGAGCTGTTTTTT.

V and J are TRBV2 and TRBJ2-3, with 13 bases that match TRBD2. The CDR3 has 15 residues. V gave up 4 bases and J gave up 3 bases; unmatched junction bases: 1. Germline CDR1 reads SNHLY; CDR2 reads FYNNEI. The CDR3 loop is CASSGLAGGTDTQYF. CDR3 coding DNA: TGTGCCAGCAGTGGACTAGCGGGAGGAACAGATACGCAGTATTTT.

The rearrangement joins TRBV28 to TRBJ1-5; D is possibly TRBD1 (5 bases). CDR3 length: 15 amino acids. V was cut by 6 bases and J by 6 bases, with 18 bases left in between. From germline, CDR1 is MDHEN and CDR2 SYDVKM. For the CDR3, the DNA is TGTGCCAGCAGAACAGGAGGGGTTTTTCGTCAGCCCCAGCATTTT. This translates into CASRTGGVFRQPQHF.

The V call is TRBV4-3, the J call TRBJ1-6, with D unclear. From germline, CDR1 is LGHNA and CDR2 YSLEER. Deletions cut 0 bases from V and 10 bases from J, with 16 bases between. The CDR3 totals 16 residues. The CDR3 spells CASSQDLGQTRSPLHF. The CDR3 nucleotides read TGCGCCAGCAGCCAAGATTTGGGCCAGACCAGGTCACCCCTCCACTTT.

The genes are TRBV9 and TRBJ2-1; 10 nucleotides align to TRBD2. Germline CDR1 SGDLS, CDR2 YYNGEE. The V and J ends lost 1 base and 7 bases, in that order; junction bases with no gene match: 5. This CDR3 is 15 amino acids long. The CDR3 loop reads CASSVLAGGVNEQFF. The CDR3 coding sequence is TGTGCCAGCAGCGTATTAGCGGGAGGAGTGAATGAGCAGTTCTTC.

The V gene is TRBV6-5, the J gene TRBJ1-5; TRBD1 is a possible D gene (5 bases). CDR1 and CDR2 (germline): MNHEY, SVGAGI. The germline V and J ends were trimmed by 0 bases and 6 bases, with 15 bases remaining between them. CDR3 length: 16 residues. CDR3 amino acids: CASSYSRAGLSQPQHF. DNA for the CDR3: TGTGCCAGCAGTTACTCGAGGGCAGGGCTGAGTCAGCCCCAGCATTTT.

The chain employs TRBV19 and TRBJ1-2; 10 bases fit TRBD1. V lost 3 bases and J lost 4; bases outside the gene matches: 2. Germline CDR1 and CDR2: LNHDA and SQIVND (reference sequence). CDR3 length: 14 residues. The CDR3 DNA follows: TGTGCCAGTAGTATCCGGACAGGGGGCTATGGCTACACCTTC. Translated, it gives CASSIRTGGYGYTF.

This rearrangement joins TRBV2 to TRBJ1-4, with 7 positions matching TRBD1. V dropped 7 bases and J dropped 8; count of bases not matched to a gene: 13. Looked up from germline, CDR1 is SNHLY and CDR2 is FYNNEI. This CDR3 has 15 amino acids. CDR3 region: CASILDRERGEKLFF. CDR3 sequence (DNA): TGTGCCAGCATCCTAGACAGGGAAAGAGGGGAAAAACTGTTTTTT.

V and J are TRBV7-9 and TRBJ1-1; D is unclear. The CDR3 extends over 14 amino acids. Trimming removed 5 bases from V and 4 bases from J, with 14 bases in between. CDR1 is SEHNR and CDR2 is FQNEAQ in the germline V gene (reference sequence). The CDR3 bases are TGTGCCAGCAGCCCCCCGACCTTACGCACTGAAGCTTTCTTT. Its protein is CASSPPTLRTEAFF.

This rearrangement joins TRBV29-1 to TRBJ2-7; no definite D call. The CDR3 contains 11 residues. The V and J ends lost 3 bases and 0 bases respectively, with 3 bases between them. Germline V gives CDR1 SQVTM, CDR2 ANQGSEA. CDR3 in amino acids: CSVDSSYEQYF. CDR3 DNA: TGCAGCGTTGACAGCTCCTACGAGCAGTACTTC.

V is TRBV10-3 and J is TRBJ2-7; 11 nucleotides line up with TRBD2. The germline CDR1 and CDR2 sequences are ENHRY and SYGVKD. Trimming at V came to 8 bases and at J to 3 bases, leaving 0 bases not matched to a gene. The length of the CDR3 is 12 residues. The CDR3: CAIGTSGYEQYF. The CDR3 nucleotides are TGTGCCATCGGGACTAGCGGCTACGAGCAGTACTTC.

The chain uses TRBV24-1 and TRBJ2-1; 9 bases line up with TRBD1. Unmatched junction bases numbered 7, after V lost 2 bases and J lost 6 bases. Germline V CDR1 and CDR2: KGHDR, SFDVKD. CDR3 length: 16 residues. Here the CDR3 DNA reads TGTGCCACCAGTGATTGGACAGGGGCGTCCACCAATGAGCAGTTCTTC. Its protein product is CATSDWTGASTNEQFF.

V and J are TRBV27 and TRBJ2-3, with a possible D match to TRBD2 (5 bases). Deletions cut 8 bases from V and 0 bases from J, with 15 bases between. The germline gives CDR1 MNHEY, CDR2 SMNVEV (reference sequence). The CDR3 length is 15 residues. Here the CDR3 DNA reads TGTGCCAGCTCTGCTAGAGGGTTAAGCACAGATACGCAGTATTTT. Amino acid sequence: CASSARGLSTDTQYF.